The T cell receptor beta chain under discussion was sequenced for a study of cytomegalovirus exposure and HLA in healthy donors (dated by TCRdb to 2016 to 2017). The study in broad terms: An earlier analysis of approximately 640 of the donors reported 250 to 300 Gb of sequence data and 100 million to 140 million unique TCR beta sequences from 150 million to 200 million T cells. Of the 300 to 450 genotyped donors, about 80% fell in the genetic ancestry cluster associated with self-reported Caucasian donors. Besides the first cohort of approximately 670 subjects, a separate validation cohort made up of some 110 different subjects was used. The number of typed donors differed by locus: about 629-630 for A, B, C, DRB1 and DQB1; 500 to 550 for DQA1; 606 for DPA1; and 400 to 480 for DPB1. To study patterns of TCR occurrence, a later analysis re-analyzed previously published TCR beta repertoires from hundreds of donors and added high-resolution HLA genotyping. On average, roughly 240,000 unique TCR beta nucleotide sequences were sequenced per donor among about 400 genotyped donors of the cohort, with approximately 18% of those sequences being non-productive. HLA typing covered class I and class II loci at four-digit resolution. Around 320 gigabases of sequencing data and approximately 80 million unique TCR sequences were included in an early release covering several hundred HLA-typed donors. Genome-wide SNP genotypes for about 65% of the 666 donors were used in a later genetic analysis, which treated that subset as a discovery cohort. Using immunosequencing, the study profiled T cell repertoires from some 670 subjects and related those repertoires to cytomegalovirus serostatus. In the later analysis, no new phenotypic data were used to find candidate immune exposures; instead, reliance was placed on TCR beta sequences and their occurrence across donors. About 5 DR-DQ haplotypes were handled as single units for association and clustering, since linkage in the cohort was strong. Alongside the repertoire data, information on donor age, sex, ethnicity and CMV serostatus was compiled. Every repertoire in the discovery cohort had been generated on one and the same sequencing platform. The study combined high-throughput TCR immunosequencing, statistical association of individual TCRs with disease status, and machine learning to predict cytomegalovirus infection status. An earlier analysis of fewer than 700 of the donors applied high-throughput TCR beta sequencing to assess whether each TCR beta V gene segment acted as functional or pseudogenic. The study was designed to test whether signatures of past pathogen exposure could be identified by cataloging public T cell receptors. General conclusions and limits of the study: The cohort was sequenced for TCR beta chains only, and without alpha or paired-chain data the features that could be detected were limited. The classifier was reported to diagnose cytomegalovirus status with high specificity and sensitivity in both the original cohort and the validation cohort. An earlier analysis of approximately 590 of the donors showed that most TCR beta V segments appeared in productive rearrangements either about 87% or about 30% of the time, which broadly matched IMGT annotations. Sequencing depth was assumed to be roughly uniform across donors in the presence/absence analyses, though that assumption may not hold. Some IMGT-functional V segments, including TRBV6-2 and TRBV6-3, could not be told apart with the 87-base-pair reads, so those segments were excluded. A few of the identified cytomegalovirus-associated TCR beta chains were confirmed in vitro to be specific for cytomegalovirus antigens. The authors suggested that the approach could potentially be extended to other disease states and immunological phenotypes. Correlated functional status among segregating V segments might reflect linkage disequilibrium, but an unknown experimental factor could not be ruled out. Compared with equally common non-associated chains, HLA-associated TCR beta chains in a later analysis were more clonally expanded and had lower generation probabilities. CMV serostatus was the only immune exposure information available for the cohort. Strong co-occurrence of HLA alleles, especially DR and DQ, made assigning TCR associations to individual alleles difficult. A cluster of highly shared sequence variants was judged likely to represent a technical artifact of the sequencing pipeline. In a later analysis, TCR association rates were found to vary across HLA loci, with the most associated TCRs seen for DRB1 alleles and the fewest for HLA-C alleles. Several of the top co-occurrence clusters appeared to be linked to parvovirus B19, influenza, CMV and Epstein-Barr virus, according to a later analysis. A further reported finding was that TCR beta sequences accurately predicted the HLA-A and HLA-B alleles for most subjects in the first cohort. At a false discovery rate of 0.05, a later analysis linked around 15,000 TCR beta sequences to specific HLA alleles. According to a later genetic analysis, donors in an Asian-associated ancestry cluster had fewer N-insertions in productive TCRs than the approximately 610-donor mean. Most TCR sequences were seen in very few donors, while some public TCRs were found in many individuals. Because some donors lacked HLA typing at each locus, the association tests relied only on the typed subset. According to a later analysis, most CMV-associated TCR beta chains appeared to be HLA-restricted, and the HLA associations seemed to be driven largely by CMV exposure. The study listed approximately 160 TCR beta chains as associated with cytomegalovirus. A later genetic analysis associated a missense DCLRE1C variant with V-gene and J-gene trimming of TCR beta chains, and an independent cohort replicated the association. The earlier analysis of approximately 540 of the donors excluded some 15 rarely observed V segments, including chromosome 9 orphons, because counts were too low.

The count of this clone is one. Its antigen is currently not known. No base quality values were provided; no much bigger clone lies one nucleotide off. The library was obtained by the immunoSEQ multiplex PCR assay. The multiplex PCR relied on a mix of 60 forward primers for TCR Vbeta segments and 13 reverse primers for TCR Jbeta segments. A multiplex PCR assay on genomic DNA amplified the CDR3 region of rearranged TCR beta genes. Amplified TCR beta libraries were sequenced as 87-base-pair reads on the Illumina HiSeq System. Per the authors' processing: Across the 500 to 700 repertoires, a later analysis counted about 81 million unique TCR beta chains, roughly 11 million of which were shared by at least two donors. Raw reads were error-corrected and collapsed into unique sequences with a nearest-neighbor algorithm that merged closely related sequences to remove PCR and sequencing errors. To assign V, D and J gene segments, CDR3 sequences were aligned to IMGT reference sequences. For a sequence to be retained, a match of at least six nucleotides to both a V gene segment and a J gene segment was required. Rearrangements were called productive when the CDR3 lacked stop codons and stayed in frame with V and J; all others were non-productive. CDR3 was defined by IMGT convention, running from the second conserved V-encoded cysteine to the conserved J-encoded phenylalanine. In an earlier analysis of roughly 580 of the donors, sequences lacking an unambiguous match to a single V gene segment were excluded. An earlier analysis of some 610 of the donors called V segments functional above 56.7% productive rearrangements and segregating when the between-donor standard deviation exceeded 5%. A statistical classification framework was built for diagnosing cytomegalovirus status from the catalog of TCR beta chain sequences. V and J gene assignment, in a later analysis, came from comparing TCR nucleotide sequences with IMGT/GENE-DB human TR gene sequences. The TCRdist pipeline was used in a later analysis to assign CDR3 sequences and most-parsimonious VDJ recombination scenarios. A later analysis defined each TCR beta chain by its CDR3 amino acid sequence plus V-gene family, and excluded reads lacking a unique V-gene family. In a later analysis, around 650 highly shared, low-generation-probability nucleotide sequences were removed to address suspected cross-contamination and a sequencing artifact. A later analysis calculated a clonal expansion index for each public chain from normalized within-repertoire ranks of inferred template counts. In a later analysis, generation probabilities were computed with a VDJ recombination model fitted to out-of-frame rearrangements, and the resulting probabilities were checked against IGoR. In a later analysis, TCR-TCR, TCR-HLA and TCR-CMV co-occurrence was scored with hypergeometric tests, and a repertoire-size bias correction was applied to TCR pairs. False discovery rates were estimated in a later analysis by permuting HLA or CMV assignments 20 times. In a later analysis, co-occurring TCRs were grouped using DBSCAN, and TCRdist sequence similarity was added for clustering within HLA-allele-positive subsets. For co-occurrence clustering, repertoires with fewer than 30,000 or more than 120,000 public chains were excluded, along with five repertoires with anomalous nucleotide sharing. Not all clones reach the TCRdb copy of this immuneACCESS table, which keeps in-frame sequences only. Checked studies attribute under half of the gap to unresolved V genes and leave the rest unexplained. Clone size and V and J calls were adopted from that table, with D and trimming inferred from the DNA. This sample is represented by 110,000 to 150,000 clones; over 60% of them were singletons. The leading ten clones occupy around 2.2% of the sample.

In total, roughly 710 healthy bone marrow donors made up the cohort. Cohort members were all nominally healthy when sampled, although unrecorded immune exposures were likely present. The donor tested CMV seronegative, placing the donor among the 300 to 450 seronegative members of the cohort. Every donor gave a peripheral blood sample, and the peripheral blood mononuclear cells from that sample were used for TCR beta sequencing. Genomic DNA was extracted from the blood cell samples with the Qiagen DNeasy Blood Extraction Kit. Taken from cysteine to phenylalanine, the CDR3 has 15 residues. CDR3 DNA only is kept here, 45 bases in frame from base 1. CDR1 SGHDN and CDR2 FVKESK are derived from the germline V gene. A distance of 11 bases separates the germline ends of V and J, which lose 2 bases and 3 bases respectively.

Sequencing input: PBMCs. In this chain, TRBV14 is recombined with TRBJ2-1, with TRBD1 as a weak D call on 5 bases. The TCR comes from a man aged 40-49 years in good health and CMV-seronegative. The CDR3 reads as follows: CASSQRADSYNEQFF. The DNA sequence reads TGTGCCAGCAGCCAAAGGGCCGACAGCTACAATGAGCAGTTCTTC. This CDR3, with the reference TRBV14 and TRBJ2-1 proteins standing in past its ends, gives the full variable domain EAGVTQFPSHSVIEKGQTVTLRCDPISGHDNLYWYRRVMGKEIKFLLHFVKESKQDESGMPNNRFLAERTGGTYSTLKVQPAELEDSGVYFCASSQRADSYNEQFFGPGTRLTVL.